The clone carrying this T cell receptor beta chain is labeled as medium-sized (0.01 to 0.1%). No cell sorting was done before RNA was extracted from the tissue. Donors were chemotherapy-naive, newly diagnosed lung cancer surgical patients in China, August–late 2014. The CDR3 contains 12 residues. The ends were cut back, 1 base at V and 6 bases at J, with 6 bases in the middle. Germline V CDR1 and CDR2: SGHKS, YYEKEE (reference sequence). A modified ARM-PCR protocol with three rounds of nested PCR amplified TCRbeta. TCRdb re-called the multiplex PCR reads with MiXCR, one entry per CDR3 protein. The sample includes fewer than 120,000 distinct CDR3 sequences, about 80% of them seen just once. The sample originates from a study of tumor and adjacent non-tumor tissue in lung cancer. Overall study: The cohort had roughly 12 adenocarcinoma, a couple of squamous cell and 1 small cell patients.

Material for sequencing was lung tumor tissue. J is TRBJ2-3 and V is TRBV5-5; D is ambiguous. The sequence was obtained from a man in his 70s with non-small cell lung cancer. CDR3 sequence reads: CASSLSWDTQYF. The CDR3 DNA sequence: TGTGCCAGCAGCTTGAGTTGGGATACGCAGTATTTT.